The rows below give T cell receptor beta chains drawn from one sample of a study of regulatory T cells in long-lasting Graves disease. In TCRdb, the multiplex PCR reads were re-called with MiXCR into one record per CDR3 protein. The data show hundreds of thousands of distinct CDR3 sequences, around 15% seen once. The data also belong to a second study, concerning T cells in Graves' hyperthyroidism and ophthalmopathy.

Sequenced material: peripheral blood mononuclear cells (PBMCs), taken at new diagnosis, from a patient treated with antithyroid drugs. The receptor source for this set is a man aged 18 to 30 with Graves disease. CDR3s include the opening cysteine and the closing phenylalanine or tryptophan. A D gene is named only where the DNA matches it firmly. Where a row states a size, it is once, few, many or the class of an expanded clone; other rows omit it.

length	size	D	V	J	CDR3	DNA
15	.	TRBD2	TRBV20-1	TRBJ2-1	CSARDLSGSHNEQFF	TGCAGTGCTAGAGATTTGAGCGGGAGTCACAATGAGCAGTTCTTC
15	.	TRBD2	TRBV5-1	TRBJ2-1	CASSLGSGRWNEQFF	TGCGCCAGCAGCTTGGGCAGCGGGAGATGGAATGAGCAGTTCTTC
15	many	TRBD2	TRBV19	TRBJ2-3	CASNERGHLLDTQYF	TGTGCCAGCAACGAGCGGGGGCACCTTCTGGATACGCAGTATTTT
14	.	.	TRBV29-1	TRBJ2-3	CSGRRASGTDTQYF	TGCAGCGGGAGAAGGGCTAGCGGCACAGATACGCAGTATTTT
14	many	TRBD2	TRBV11-2	TRBJ2-7	CASSSLAGGGEQYF	TGTGCCAGCAGCTCATTAGCGGGAGGAGGGGAGCAGTACTTC
17	.	.	TRBV19	TRBJ2-7	CASNPSGGWSGVYEQYF	TGTGCCAGTAACCCATCTGGGGGCTGGTCGGGAGTTTACGAGCAGTACTTC
21	.	TRBD2	TRBV6-5	TRBJ2-3	CASSYSKRERYETSNTDTQYF	TGTGCCAGCAGTTACTCGAAACGGGAGCGATACGAGACTAGCAACACAGATACGCAGTATTTT
19	few	TRBD1	TRBV27	TRBJ2-7	CASSQNGVGQGARGYEQYF	TGTGCCAGCAGTCAAAATGGCGTCGGACAGGGGGCGCGAGGCTACGAGCAGTACTTC
14	few	.	TRBV5-1	TRBJ1-1	CASSGQGIATEAFF	TGCGCCAGCTCTGGCCAGGGGATCGCCACTGAAGCTTTCTTT
15	few	TRBD2	TRBV2	TRBJ2-3	CASSVSGLSTDTQYF	TGTGCCAGCAGTGTTAGCGGGCTCAGCACAGATACGCAGTATTTT
15	many	.	TRBV12-3/TRBV12-4	TRBJ1-6	CASSLSTGINSPLHF	TGTGCCAGCAGTTTAAGTACAGGGATTAATTCACCCCTCCACTTT
15	few	.	TRBV28	TRBJ2-7	CASSMIGSRSYEQYF	TGTGCCAGCAGTATGATCGGGAGTCGCTCCTACGAGCAGTACTTC
15	few	TRBD2	TRBV4-1	TRBJ2-7	CASSRTGTSGYEQYF	TGCGCCAGCAGCCGAACCGGGACTAGCGGCTACGAGCAGTACTTC
16	few	TRBD2	TRBV20-1	TRBJ2-1	CSARVGGGLWFDEQFF	TGCAGTGCTAGAGTGGGGGGAGGGCTCTGGTTTGATGAGCAGTTCTTC
14	few	.	TRBV5-6	TRBJ2-1	CASSSWVVRNEQFF	TGTGCCAGCAGCTCATGGGTGGTACGGAATGAGCAGTTCTTC
16	.	TRBD2	TRBV5-1	TRBJ2-2	CASSWAGTSDTGELFF	TGCGCCAGCAGCTGGGCCGGGACTAGCGACACCGGGGAGCTGTTTTTT
14	many	TRBD1	TRBV5-1	TRBJ2-7	CASSLGQGIYEQYF	TGTGCCAGCAGCCTAGGACAGGGGATCTACGAGCAGTACTTC
13	many	.	TRBV11-3	TRBJ2-7	CASSLGGVNEQYF	TGTGCCAGCAGCTTAGGAGGGGTAAACGAGCAGTACTTC
15	many	TRBD1	TRBV12-3/TRBV12-4	TRBJ1-1	CASRPLDRANTEAFF	TGTGCCAGCAGACCCCTGGACAGGGCGAACACTGAAGCTTTCTTT
19	many	.	TRBV27	TRBJ2-1	CASSLFALGSRGSYNEQFF	TGTGCCAGCAGTCTATTCGCCCTAGGGTCTCGCGGGTCCTACAATGAGCAGTTCTTC
13	many	.	TRBV27	TRBJ2-3	CASSPGRTDTQYF	TGTGCCAGCAGCCCCGGAAGAACAGATACGCAGTATTTT
15	many	.	TRBV15	TRBJ2-7	CATSRVSRGSYEQYF	TGTGCCACCAGCAGAGTTTCGCGTGGGTCCTACGAGCAGTACTTC
18	few	TRBD1	TRBV3-1	TRBJ1-4	CASSARLGQGAITEKLFF	TGTGCCAGCAGCGCAAGACTAGGACAGGGGGCAATCACTGAAAAACTGTTTTTT
16	many	TRBD2	TRBV7-8	TRBJ2-7	CASSLAASGHPYEQYF	TGTGCCAGCAGCTTAGCGGCTAGCGGACATCCCTACGAGCAGTACTTC
15	many	.	TRBV28	TRBJ1-3	CASSADIGAGNTIYF	TGTGCCAGCAGCGCCGACATTGGGGCGGGAAACACCATATATTTT
14	many	.	TRBV9	TRBJ1-1	CASSVEGRNTEAFF	TGTGCCAGCAGCGTAGAGGGGAGGAACACTGAAGCTTTCTTT
14	many	.	TRBV6-2/TRBV6-3	TRBJ1-2	CASSYTGYTGGYTF	TGTGCCAGCAGTTATACCGGTTACACGGGAGGCTACACCTTC
14	many	.	TRBV7-3	TRBJ2-1	CASSPGTPYNEQFF	TGTGCCAGCAGCCCCGGGACCCCCTACAATGAGCAGTTCTTC
16	once	TRBD1	TRBV30	TRBJ2-5	CAWTEGQGWDQETQYF	TGTGCCTGGACCGAAGGACAGGGTTGGGACCAAGAGACCCAGTACTTC
14	.	.	TRBV20-1	TRBJ2-4	CSALHIIAKNIQYF	TGCAGTGCTCTCCACATAATAGCCAAAAACATTCAGTACTTC
15	many	.	TRBV24-1	TRBJ2-1	CATSKAGQIYNEQFF	TGTGCCACCAGCAAGGCGGGACAGATCTACAATGAGCAGTTCTTC
15	many	TRBD2	TRBV6-2/TRBV6-3	TRBJ2-7	CASSRPGTSSYEQYF	TGTGCCAGCAGCCGCCCCGGGACTAGCTCCTACGAGCAGTACTTC
14	few	TRBD1	TRBV7-9	TRBJ1-2	CASSLSTGVNGYTF	TGTGCCAGCAGCTTAAGTACAGGGGTTAATGGCTACACCTTC
13	many	TRBD1	TRBV18	TRBJ1-1	CASSPKQGAEAFF	TGTGCCAGCTCACCAAAACAGGGGGCTGAAGCTTTCTTT
13	many	.	TRBV30	TRBJ1-2	CACPWEANYGYTF	TGTGCCTGCCCTTGGGAAGCTAACTATGGCTACACCTTC
15	.	.	TRBV15	TRBJ1-6	CATSPRTPSGSPLHF	TGTGCCACCAGCCCAAGGACCCCCTCGGGTTCACCCCTCCACTTT
16	few	.	TRBV30	TRBJ2-4	CAWTPGESLAKNIQYF	TGTGCCTGGACCCCAGGGGAGTCCCTAGCCAAAAACATTCAGTACTTC
15	few	TRBD1	TRBV28	TRBJ2-6	CASSNTGASANVLTF	TGTGCCAGCAGTAATACAGGGGCTTCGGCCAACGTCCTGACTTTC
13	many	TRBD2	TRBV28	TRBJ2-7	CASKLAGAYEQYF	TGTGCCAGCAAACTAGCGGGAGCCTACGAGCAGTACTTC
15	many	TRBD1	TRBV20-1	TRBJ2-1	CSARDRGMPYNEQFF	TGCAGTGCTCGCGACAGGGGAATGCCATACAATGAGCAGTTCTTC
12	many	.	TRBV7-9	TRBJ2-7	CASSLVRSEQYF	TGTGCCAGCAGCTTAGTAAGAAGCGAGCAGTACTTC
17	.	TRBD1	TRBV7-9	TRBJ2-1	CASSLPGQALTYNEQFF	TGTGCCAGCAGCTTGCCGGGACAGGCCTTAACCTACAATGAGCAGTTCTTC
11	many	.	TRBV11-2	TRBJ1-1	CASSLSLEAFF	TGTGCCAGCAGCTTAAGTCTGGAAGCTTTCTTT
20	few	.	TRBV5-1	TRBJ2-6	CASSLFAWQGSSSGANVLTF	TGCGCCAGCAGCTTGTTTGCGTGGCAGGGGTCGAGCTCTGGGGCCAACGTCCTGACTTTC
16	many	.	TRBV6-5	TRBJ2-7	CASSYSNGGISYEQYF	TGTGCCAGCAGTTACTCGAATGGGGGGATCAGCTACGAGCAGTACTTC
14	.	TRBD1	TRBV6-8	TRBJ2-7	CASSIGQGPYEQYF	TGTGCCAGCAGTATTGGACAGGGACCCTACGAGCAGTACTTC
13	few	.	TRBV12-3/TRBV12-4	TRBJ2-1	CASSFGGSRDLFF	TGTGCCAGCAGTTTTGGTGGAAGCCGGGATCTGTTCTTC